The T cell receptor beta chain described here comes from a study of T cell changes during pregnancy in multiple sclerosis. The CDR3 totals 14 residues. Germline values: CDR1 GTSNPN, CDR2 SVGIG (reference sequence). V lost 6 bases to trimming and J lost 6 bases, with 18 bases between them. Sequencing used immunoSEQ multiplex PCR; TCRdb keeps in-frame clones, though not all of them. This table has about 120,000 clones, about 94% appearing once. The source material was peripheral blood, sampled before pregnancy. This TCR derives from a female donor with multiple sclerosis, enrolled in a pregnancy study. The rearrangement links TRBV30 to TRBJ2-4; D unclear. CDR3 nucleotides: TGTGCCTGTCCCTCTATAGGTAGCTCAAACATTCAGTACTTC. Translation gives CACPSIGSSNIQYF.